This entry lists 32 T cell receptor beta chains sequenced from one sample in a study of T cell responses to AZD1222 COVID-19 vaccine. TCRdb's table, derived via immunoSEQ multiplex PCR, lists solely in-frame clones and lacks some. Among about 72,000 clones listed, roughly 91% were seen once. The specimen comprised peripheral blood, sampled on day 0 of AZD1222 vaccination. Source of these receptors: an adult in good health.

This clone was counted a single time. This chain links TRBV6-1 with TRBJ2-3; D is undetermined. The V gene lost 1 base and the J gene lost 9 bases, with 17 bases spanning the gap. The CDR3 is 15 amino acids. Germline values: CDR1 MNHNS, CDR2 SASEGT. The CDR3 loop reads CASSEGYNPPSTQYF. The DNA for the CDR3 is TGTGCCAGCAGTGAAGGGTATAACCCACCCTCGACGCAGTATTTT.

This sequence joins TRBV6-5 and TRBJ2-7; 7 bases align to TRBD1. This CDR3 contains 15 residues. Unmatched junction bases numbered 9, after V lost 6 bases and J lost 1 base. Looked up from germline, CDR1 is MNHEY and CDR2 is SVGAGI. DNA of the CDR3: TGTGCCAGCAGGCAGGAAGGGGACAGATCCTACGAGCAGTACTTC. It specifies CASRQEGDRSYEQYF.

J is TRBJ1-2 and V is TRBV7-2, with a tentative D call TRBD1 (5 bases). The CDR3 has 13 amino acids. CDR1 and CDR2 (germline): SGHTA, FQGNSA. V lost 5 bases and J 2 bases, leaving 9 bases between the germline ends. The CDR3 loop reads CASSPDTNYGYTF. CDR3 sequence (DNA): TGTGCCAGCAGCCCGGACACCAACTATGGCTACACCTTC.

This chain links TRBV11-2 with TRBJ2-7, with D possibly being TRBD1 (7 bases). The CDR3 is 14 residues long. Trimming took 2 bases from V and 7 from J, leaving 15 bases between them. CDR1 is SGHAT, CDR2 FQNNGV, per germline. CDR3 in amino acids: CASSLPGGSREQYF. The DNA for the CDR3 is TGTGCCAGCAGCTTACCAGGGGGGTCGAGAGAGCAGTACTTC.

In its sample, this clone was seen a few times. CDR3: CASSPSLGPNEQYF. CDR3 DNA: TGTGCCAGCAGCCCATCGCTTGGACCCAACGAGCAGTACTTC. V usage is TRBV7-9 and J usage is TRBJ2-7; no clear D gene. CDR1 is SEHNR and CDR2 is FQNEAQ in the germline V gene (reference sequence). V shed 5 bases and J shed 5 bases, with 16 bases lying between them. The CDR3 length is 14 residues.

The rearrangement joins TRBV30 to TRBJ1-2; D unclear. Germline values: CDR1 GTSNPN, CDR2 SVGIG (reference sequence). V was trimmed by 2 bases and J by 5 bases, leaving 15 bases between them. The CDR3 has 14 amino acids. The CDR3 is CAWSPDGDRYGYTF. CDR3 coding DNA: TGTGCCTGGAGTCCTGACGGAGATAGGTATGGCTACACCTTC.

This clone was observed a handful of times. The chain has TRBV5-1 and TRBJ1-1, with a tentative D call TRBD1 (5 bases). CDR3 length: 13 amino acids. The V end lost 4 bases, the J end lost 7 bases, and 14 bases lay between the germline ends. Germline loops: CDR1 SGHRS, CDR2 YFSETQ. The DNA for the CDR3 is TGCGCCAGCAGCAGAGGGACGGCCGGTGAAGCTTTCTTT. Translating it yields CASSRGTAGEAFF.

The chain recombines TRBV7-3 with TRBJ1-6, with D tentatively TRBD1 (6 bases). The V gene lost 3 bases and the J gene lost 13 bases, with 22 bases spanning the gap. Germline lookup yields CDR1 SGHTA and CDR2 FQGTGA. This CDR3 has 16 residues. DNA for the CDR3: TGTGCCAGCAGCTTTTCGGTGACAGGAACGAGTCTTCCCCTCCACTTT. It is translated as CASSFSVTGTSLPLHF.

The genes are TRBV3-1 (or the pseudogene TRBV3-2) and TRBJ1-6; D ambiguous. The CDR3 has 12 residues. The germline V and J ends were trimmed by 4 bases and 10 bases, with 8 bases remaining between them. Per the germline V gene, CDR1 is LGHDT and CDR2 is YNNKEL (reference sequence). This chain's CDR3 is CASSPRLSPLHF. As DNA, the CDR3 is TGTGCCAGCAGCCCCAGATTATCACCCCTCCACTTT.

The V gene is TRBV19, the J gene TRBJ1-1; maybe TRBD1 (5 bases). CDR3 length: 15 residues. V lost 4 bases to trimming and J lost 6 bases, with 18 bases between them. The germline V gene encodes CDR1 LNHDA and CDR2 SQIVND (reference sequence). The CDR3: CASSTPGRGGSEAFF. In nucleotides, the CDR3 is TGTGCCAGTAGTACCCCGGGACGGGGAGGTTCTGAAGCTTTCTTT.

The V and J genes are TRBV5-1 and TRBJ1-1, with D unclear. Trimming removed 4 bases from V and 3 bases from J, with 10 bases in between. The CDR3 has 13 residues. Looked up from germline, CDR1 is SGHRS and CDR2 is YFSETQ. The CDR3: CASSPSRDTEAFF. CDR3 coding DNA: TGCGCCAGCAGCCCAAGTCGGGACACTGAAGCTTTCTTT.

This chain joins TRBV30 and TRBJ2-5; 9 bases map to TRBD2. The CDR3 totals 15 residues. Germline assignment: CDR1 GTSNPN and CDR2 SVGIG (reference sequence). V gave up 4 bases and J gave up 1 base; unmatched junction bases: 7. The CDR3 loop is CAWNGAGGSQETQYF. The CDR3 DNA sequence: TGTGCCTGGAACGGGGCGGGAGGGAGCCAAGAGACCCAGTACTTC.

The chain joins TRBV6-5 to TRBJ1-1, with D perhaps matching TRBD1 (5 bases). Germline values: CDR1 MNHEY, CDR2 SVGAGI. V was pared by 5 bases and J by 4 bases, with 14 bases between. This CDR3 is built from 14 residues. The CDR3 protein is CASSIQGRSTEAFF. In DNA form, the CDR3 reads TGTGCCAGCAGTATCCAGGGAAGGAGCACTGAAGCTTTCTTT.

This chain connects TRBV19 to TRBJ2-1; tentatively, D is TRBD1 (5 bases). Trimming stripped 3 bases from V and 4 bases from J, with 7 bases between. The length of the CDR3 is 13 residues. Germline loops: CDR1 LNHDA, CDR2 SQIVND (reference sequence). The CDR3: CASSMGPYNEQFF. The CDR3 region has the DNA TGTGCCAGTAGTATGGGGCCTTACAATGAGCAGTTCTTC.

In this sample, this clone turned up once. The V gene is TRBV10-3, the J gene TRBJ2-7; possibly TRBD2 for D (6 bases). V lost 10 bases to trimming and J lost 5 bases, with 21 bases between them. In germline, CDR1 is ENHRY, CDR2 SYGVKD. CDR3 length equals 14 residues. Here the CDR3 reads CATSRPNPGDEQYF. CDR3 nucleotides: TGTGCCACCTCACGACCGAACCCGGGAGACGAGCAGTACTTC.

The chain recombines TRBV7-2 with TRBJ2-7, with 7 bases matching TRBD2. V lost 1 base and J lost 6; bases outside the gene matches: 6. The CDR3 contains 14 residues. Germline V CDR1 and CDR2: SGHTA, FQGNSA. Here the CDR3 reads CASSLGGSSGEQYF. DNA of the CDR3: TGTGCCAGCAGCTTAGGTGGGTCTAGCGGCGAGCAGTACTTC.

The chain recombines TRBV7-9 with TRBJ2-7; D tentatively reads TRBD1 or TRBD2 (5 bases each). The CDR3 sequence is 15 residues long. Trimming stripped 1 base from V and 1 base from J, with 11 bases between. Germline V gives CDR1 SEHNR, CDR2 FQNEAQ (reference sequence). This chain's CDR3 is CASSLGGDRSYEQYF. The CDR3 bases are TGTGCCAGCAGCTTAGGTGGGGACCGGTCCTACGAGCAGTACTTC.

The chain joins TRBV6-2 or TRBV6-3 to TRBJ1-2; TRBD1 aligns across 9 bases. Germline CDR1 reads MNHEY; CDR2 reads SVGEGT. Germline trimming cut 5 bases from V and 8 bases from J; bases unmatched to any gene: 9. The CDR3 consists of 14 residues. The CDR3 is CASSPHPGTGGYTF. The CDR3 bases are TGTGCCAGCAGTCCCCACCCCGGGACAGGGGGCTACACCTTC.

The gene calls are TRBV10-3 and TRBJ2-7; 10 nucleotides align to TRBD1. This CDR3 contains 14 residues. Germline CDR1 reads ENHRY; CDR2 reads SYGVKD. V lost 6 bases, J lost 3 bases, and 5 bases stayed unmatched. CDR3 nucleotide sequence: TGTGCCATCAGACCCGGGACAGGGGTCTACGAGCAGTACTTC. It yields the protein CAIRPGTGVYEQYF.

The V gene is TRBV28, the J gene TRBJ2-2; the D is unclear. CDR3 length: 15 residues. V lost 7 bases, J lost 3 bases, and 15 bases lay in between. Per the germline V gene, CDR1 is MDHEN and CDR2 is SYDVKM. CDR3 sequence: CASKPRTSYTGELFF. In DNA, the CDR3 is TGTGCCAGCAAACCGCGGACCTCTTACACCGGGGAGCTGTTTTTT.

The J gene is TRBJ2-3, the V gene TRBV7-3; possibly TRBD1 or TRBD2 for D (5 bases each). Germline assignment: CDR1 SGHTA and CDR2 FQGTGA. This CDR3 is 14 amino acids long. Trimming took 5 bases from V and 6 from J, leaving 15 bases between them. CDR3 region: CASSRGPIGDTQYF. CDR3 DNA: TGTGCCAGCAGCCGGGGCCCAATCGGGGATACGCAGTATTTT.

Regarding this clone: The junction and the germline gene differ at one end; a read error may be behind it. The V call is TRBV7-4, the J call TRBJ2-7; D unresolved. The CDR3 covers 14 residues. CDR1 SGHVT and CDR2 SQSDAQ come from the germline V gene. The CDR3 region is CASSVGVRPYVQYF. DNA for the CDR3: TGTGCCAGCAGCGTGGGCGTTCGACCGTACGTGCAGTACTTC.

The chain combines TRBV6-2 or TRBV6-3 with TRBJ1-5; D is undetermined. This CDR3 region has 16 residues. Germline CDR1 and CDR2: MNHEY and SVGEGT. Deletions cut 6 bases from V and 4 bases from J, with 19 bases between. This CDR3 is CASSNGRAERNQPQHF. CDR3 bases: TGTGCCAGCAGCAACGGTCGGGCGGAGCGGAATCAGCCCCAGCATTTT.

The V gene is TRBV6-6, the J gene TRBJ1-4, with D uncertain. Between the trimmed V and J ends, which lost 2 bases and 8 bases, there was a span of 6 bases. This CDR3 contains 12 residues. Germline-derived CDR1 and CDR2 are MNHNY and SVGAGI (reference sequence). The CDR3 here is CASSYPREKLFF. CDR3 coding DNA: TGTGCCAGCAGTTACCCTAGGGAAAAACTGTTTTTT.

This clone was counted a few times. The V and J genes are TRBV7-9 and TRBJ1-6, with D possibly being TRBD1 (5 bases). The ends were cut back, 6 bases at V and 7 bases at J, with 13 bases in the middle. Germline V gene sequence: CDR1 SEHNR, CDR2 FQNEAQ (reference sequence). The CDR3 covers 14 residues. In DNA form, the CDR3 reads TGTGCCAGCAGTCGGGGCGGGGGGAATTCACCCCTCCACTTT. It yields the protein CASSRGGGNSPLHF.

This clone was seen once. The V gene is TRBV27, the J gene TRBJ2-3; possibly TRBD2 for D (6 bases). Trimming left V 4 bases short and J 4 bases short, with 15 bases between. This CDR3 comprises 15 residues. Per the germline V gene, CDR1 is MNHEY and CDR2 is SMNVEV (reference sequence). This CDR3 is CASSSRLEESDTQYF. For the CDR3, the DNA is TGTGCCAGCAGTTCCCGACTAGAAGAGTCAGATACGCAGTATTTT.

The chain has TRBV6-2 or TRBV6-3 and TRBJ2-1; perhaps TRBD2 as D (5 bases). The CDR3 length is 15 residues. V lost 7 bases, J lost 0 bases, and 13 bases lay in between. CDR1 is MNHEY and CDR2 is SVGEGT in the germline V gene. The CDR3 coding sequence is TGTGCCAGCACCCCTCAGCGGACCTCCTACAATGAGCAGTTCTTC. It yields the protein CASTPQRTSYNEQFF.

There are a few counts of this clone. This sequence joins TRBV30 and TRBJ2-7; D not certain. The V and J ends lost 5 bases and 2 bases respectively, with 19 bases between them. This CDR3 has 15 residues. Germline V CDR1 and CDR2: GTSNPN, SVGIG (reference sequence). The CDR3 here is CAWQGPREGTYEQYF. The CDR3 DNA is TGTGCCTGGCAAGGCCCTAGAGAAGGTACCTACGAGCAGTACTTC.

This rearrangement joins TRBV30 to TRBJ1-4, with D unresolved. Trimming removed 3 bases at V and 3 bases at J, with 8 bases between. The CDR3 totals 13 residues. Germline-derived CDR1 and CDR2 are GTSNPN and SVGIG (reference sequence). CDR3 nucleotides: TGTGCCTGGAGCCGGGGTCCTAATGAAAAACTGTTTTTT. It encodes CAWSRGPNEKLFF.

The chain combines TRBV20-1 with TRBJ2-2; D gene ambiguous. Per the germline V gene, CDR1 is DFQATT and CDR2 is SNEGSKA (reference sequence). This CDR3 has 11 amino acids. CDR3 sequence: CGFAPTGELFF. CDR3 bases: TGCGGATTCGCACCCACCGGGGAGCTGTTTTTT.

This chain uses TRBV19 with TRBJ2-2; D may be TRBD1 or TRBD2 (6 bases each). Germline-derived CDR1 and CDR2 are LNHDA and SQIVND (reference sequence). The V and J ends lost 8 bases and 1 base respectively, with 11 bases between them. The CDR3 consists of 14 residues. Here the CDR3 reads CASSGARNTGELFF. In nucleotides, the CDR3 is TGTGCCAGTTCGGGGGCTAGGAACACCGGGGAGCTGTTTTTT. The whole variable domain, remainder taken from reference TRBV19 and TRBJ2-2, is DGGITQSPKYLFRKEGQNVTLSCEQNLNHDAMYWYRQDPGQGLRLIYYSQIVNDFQKGDIAEGYSVSREKKESFPLTVTSAQKNPTAFYLCASSGARNTGELFFGEGSRLTVL.

The chain links TRBV18 to TRBJ1-5, with D unclear. Germline V gives CDR1 KGHSH, CDR2 LQKENI. V lost 4 bases and J lost 0, with 10 bases in between. The CDR3 is 15 residues long. CDR3 sequence: CASSLGRNSNQPQHF. The CDR3 coding sequence is TGTGCCAGCTCACTTGGGAGAAATAGCAATCAGCCCCAGCATTTT.